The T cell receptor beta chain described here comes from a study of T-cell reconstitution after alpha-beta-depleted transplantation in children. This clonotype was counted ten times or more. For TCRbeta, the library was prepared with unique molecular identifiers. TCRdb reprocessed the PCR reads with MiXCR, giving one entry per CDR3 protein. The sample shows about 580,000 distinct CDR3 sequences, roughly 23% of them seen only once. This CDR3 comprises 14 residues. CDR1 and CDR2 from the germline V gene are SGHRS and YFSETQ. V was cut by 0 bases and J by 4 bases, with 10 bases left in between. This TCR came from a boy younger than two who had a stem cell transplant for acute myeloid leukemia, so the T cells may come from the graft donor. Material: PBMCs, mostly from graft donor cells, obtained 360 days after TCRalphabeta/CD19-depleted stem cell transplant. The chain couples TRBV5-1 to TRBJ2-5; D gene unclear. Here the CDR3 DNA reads TGCGCCAGCAGCTTGGCGGGTTCCAGAGAGACCCAGTACTTC. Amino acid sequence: CASSLAGSRETQYF.